A single sample gave rise to the 10 T cell receptor beta chains below, sequenced in a study of CD8 T cells in Susac syndrome. RNA totalling 0.5 to 1 ug underwent reverse transcription with random hexamers. TCRdb analysed the immunoSEQ multiplex PCR reads with MiXCR anew, one entry per CDR3 protein. The sample comprises around 200,000 distinct CDR3 sequences, more than 85% of which are singletons, and around 0.15% rests with the top ten. Sequenced input: CD8+ T cells from PBMCs. The receptors here all came from a human donor with Susac syndrome.

The chain is built from TRBV20-1 and TRBJ1-4; D perhaps matches TRBD1 (6 bases). The CDR3 is 11 amino acids. The germline CDR1 and CDR2 sequences are DFQATT and SNEGSKA (reference sequence). V lost 6 bases and J 8 bases, leaving 10 bases between the germline ends. CDR3 sequence (DNA): TGCAGTGCCCAGAGGGGGGAAAAACTGTTTTTT. Translated, it gives CSAQRGEKLFF.

This clonotype was detected only once. The chain joins TRBV20-1 to TRBJ2-7; unclear D gene. The CDR3 is 12 residues long. CDR1 is DFQATT and CDR2 is SNEGSKA in the germline V gene (reference sequence). With 3 bases removed from V and 4 bases from J, the gap between germline ends came to 10 bases. The CDR3 nucleotides are TGCAGTGCTAGTACGAGTGTTTACGAGCAGTACTTC. It is translated as CSASTSVYEQYF.

The chain links TRBV6-1 to TRBJ1-5, with D uncertain. Deletions cut 3 bases from V and 1 base from J, with 16 bases between. Germline-derived CDR1 and CDR2 are MNHNS and SASEGT. The length of the CDR3 is 17 residues. The chain's CDR3 is CASSEQTVTASNQPQHF. CDR3 coding DNA: TGTGCCAGCAGTGAGCAGACCGTAACGGCGAGCAATCAGCCCCAGCATTTT.

The chain employs TRBV30 and TRBJ1-1; D gene uncertain. The CDR3 runs to 13 residues. Germline V gives CDR1 GTSNPN, CDR2 SVGIG (reference sequence). V lost 5 bases and J 3 bases, leaving 13 bases between the germline ends. The DNA for the CDR3 is TGTGCCTGGTGTGCGGGCAGACACACTGAAGCTTTCTTT. Protein sequence: CAWCAGRHTEAFF.

The V and J genes are TRBV11-2 and TRBJ1-5; a weak D match, TRBD1 (5 bases). Looked up from germline, CDR1 is SGHAT and CDR2 is FQNNGV. The CDR3 loop spans 15 amino acids. V was pared by 5 bases and J by 4 bases, with 15 bases between. DNA of the CDR3: TGTGCCAGCAGCACAGACGGGGGAGGAAATCAGCCCCAGCATTTT. Amino acids: CASSTDGGGNQPQHF.

This chain uses TRBV7-8 with TRBJ1-2; 10 bases are shared with TRBD1. With V trimmed by 5 bases and J by 4 bases, 7 bases remained unmatched. Germline V gene data show CDR1 as SGHVS and CDR2 as FQNEAQ. The CDR3 is 15 residues long. This CDR3 is CASSPETGGGYGYTF. The CDR3 DNA is TGTGCCAGCAGCCCTGAGACAGGGGGCGGCTATGGCTACACCTTC.

The J gene is TRBJ2-7, the V gene TRBV30; TRBD1 agrees at 10 bases. V gave up 1 base and J gave up 3 bases; unmatched junction bases: 9. This CDR3 is 16 amino acids long. Looked up from germline, CDR1 is GTSNPN and CDR2 is SVGIG (reference sequence). CDR3 protein: CAWSEYTGTGVYEQYF. CDR3 sequence (DNA): TGTGCCTGGAGTGAGTATACCGGGACAGGGGTCTACGAGCAGTACTTC. The variable domain in full, with the rest retrieved from reference TRBV30 and TRBJ2-7, is SQTIHQWPATLVQPVGSPLSLECTVEGTSNPNLYWYRQAAGRGLQLLFYSVGIGQISSEVPQNLSASRPQDRQFILSSKKLLLSDSGFYLCAWSEYTGTGVYEQYFGPGTRLTVT.

The V call is TRBV4-1, the J call TRBJ2-3; D remains unclear. The germline V and J ends were trimmed by 1 base and 10 bases, with 18 bases remaining between them. This CDR3 region has 15 residues. The V gene's germline CDR1 is MGHRA and CDR2 YSYEKL. The CDR3 region is CASSQVRAELRAQYF. DNA of the CDR3: TGCGCCAGCAGCCAAGTCCGGGCCGAATTACGGGCGCAGTATTTT.

This chain uses TRBV29-1 with TRBJ2-7, with D possibly TRBD2 on 6 matching bases. Deletions cut 7 bases from V and 2 bases from J, with 9 bases between. CDR1 is SQVTM, CDR2 ANQGSEA, per germline. This CDR3 has 11 amino acids. CDR3 bases: TGCAGCGGGGGGGATGCCTACGAGCAGTACTTC. It yields the protein CSGGDAYEQYF.

This chain links TRBV5-5 with TRBJ1-1; the match to TRBD1 covers 8 bases. The CDR3 is made up of 13 amino acids. The V gene's germline CDR1 is SGHKS and CDR2 YYEKEE (reference sequence). V shed 0 bases and J 6 bases; nucleotides not matched to a gene: 1. CDR3 amino acids: CASSLGGQAEAFF. CDR3 DNA sequence: TGTGCCAGCAGCTTGGGGGGACAGGCTGAAGCTTTCTTT.